This passage covers 5 T cell receptor beta chains from one sample sequenced in a study of memory CD4+ T cells and cytomegalovirus serostatus. Single viable CD3+CD4+CD8-CD45RO+ cells were sorted as the memory CD4+ T cells. Sequenced by immunoSEQ multiplex PCR; TCRdb stores in-frame clones only, minus some. The data hold about 48,000 clones, with roughly 73% observed a single time. Source material: memory CD4+ T cells from blood. The receptors were gathered from an adult in good health and CMV-seronegative.

The DNA for the CDR3 is TGTGCCAGCAGTCAGACATATAGCAATCAGCCCCAGCATTTT. Its protein is CASSQTYSNQPQHF. The gene calls are TRBV2 and TRBJ1-5; no reliable D call. The CDR3 totals 14 residues. The germline CDR1 and CDR2 sequences are SNHLY and FYNNEI. V gave up 5 bases and J gave up 0 bases, with 8 bases separating them.

Comment on this clone: Mismatch with germline at one junction end may stem from a read error. CDR3 DNA sequence: TGTGCCAGCAGTTTAGCACTAGCGGGGGGACCCGGGGACTTC. Translation: CASSLALAGGPGDF. This rearrangement joins TRBV2 to TRBJ2-5, with 12 bases matching TRBD2. This CDR3 is 14 amino acids long. The germline V gene encodes CDR1 SNHLY and CDR2 FYNNEI.

CDR3 bases: TGTGCCAGCAGTTACTCGAACCAGGACACCATATATTTT. This gives the protein CASSYSNQDTIYF. The V and J genes are TRBV6-6 and TRBJ1-3; D remains unclear. The CDR3 totals 13 residues. Trimming left V 0 bases short and J 8 bases short, with 8 bases between. Per germline, CDR1 MNHNY and CDR2 SVGAGI (reference sequence).

The chain couples TRBV2 to TRBJ1-2; 8 positions match TRBD1. CDR1 and CDR2 from the germline V gene are SNHLY and FYNNEI. The J segment lost 6 bases and the V segment lost 6 bases, leaving 12 bases of the junction unmatched. CDR3 size: 15 residues. The CDR3: CASSPSGQGANGYTF. CDR3 sequence (DNA): TGTGCCAGCAGCCCTAGCGGGCAGGGGGCCAATGGCTACACCTTC.

This clone was detected a few times. The V call is TRBV29-1, the J call TRBJ2-2, with TRBD2 matching over 8 bases. Germline assignment: CDR1 SQVTM and CDR2 ANQGSEA. The CDR3 is 15 residues long. J lost 4 bases, V lost 2 bases, and 6 bases had no gene match. This chain's CDR3 is CSVETLAGPTGELFF. The CDR3 DNA is TGCAGCGTTGAAACCCTAGCGGGCCCCACCGGGGAGCTGTTTTTT.